This T cell receptor (beta chain) is drawn from a study of neurological immune-mediated disorders. Study at large: Multiple sclerosis patients numbered around 35, with approximately 31 relapsing-remitting and 3 secondary progressive. Study-wide points: TCR clonal expansion peaked in HTLV-1-associated myelopathy patients and was lowest in multiple sclerosis patients. Across subjects, expanded clones had no CDR3 amino acid sequences in common, pointing to private repertoires in all groups.

cDNA synthesis was performed by 5'RACE with 10-nucleotide random UMIs. TCRdb independently ran MiXCR on the 5' RACE reads; one entry per CDR3 protein. In the table there are about 60,000 distinct CDR3 sequences, around 4% of which are singletons. This clonotype was counted many times. What it recognizes is unknown. CDR3 length equals 18 residues. This TCR was recovered from a man aged 25-45 years with multiple sclerosis. The specimen sequenced was PBMCs. The chain recombines TRBV21-1 with TRBJ1-2; the D call of TRBD1 is as the table states it, not checked on the DNA. TRBV21-1 corresponds to a pseudogene. This CDR3 is CASIPVDRDPLVHYGYTF. The CDR3 coding sequence is TGTGCCAGCATCCCGGTGGACCGGGACCCCCTCGTACACTATGGCTACACCTTC.